This TCR beta chain was observed in a study of cytomegalovirus exposure and HLA in healthy donors. Study information: A data release that came early held roughly 85 million unique TCRs from HLA-typed donors. Study conclusions and caveats: Earlier analysis looked at TCR beta V segments, and most were productive about 90% or about 30% of the time. Clonal expansion, a later analysis showed, was greater in HLA-associated TCR beta chains than in equally common others. What was likely a sequencing artifact was a cluster of highly shared sequence variants.

PCR involved 60 Vbeta and 13 Jbeta primers. Assay: immunoSEQ multiplex PCR; the TCRdb copy retains only in-frame clones and omits some. The data contain tens of thousands of clones, 60% to 65% of them singletons. About this clone: No antigen is known for it.

The CDR3 is made up of 13 amino acids. CDR1 is SGHRS and CDR2 is YFSETQ in the germline V gene. V was pared by 6 bases and J by 0 bases, with 10 bases between. This clonotype originated in a human donor in good health. This rearrangement joins TRBV5-1 to TRBJ2-7, with D maybe TRBD1 (5 bases). The sequenced sample consisted of PBMCs. The CDR3 DNA reads as TGCGCCAGCACAAAGACAGACTCCTACGAGCAGTACTTC. Protein sequence: CASTKTDSYEQYF.